Sequencing of this TCR beta chain was carried out in a study of monozygotic twins with inflammatory bowel disease. Starting material for each TCR library was 3,000 to 3,500 ng of total RNA. UMIs that had a 6-nucleotide sample barcode were put in using template switching. TCRdb reprocessed the 5' RACE reads and keeps a single row for each CDR3 protein, giving no DNA. In all, the sample yields around 220,000 distinct CDR3 sequences. As to this clonotype: Its target is not known.

Findings and caveats of the study: Patients received differing immunosuppressive treatments, which may have added variability to their repertoires.

The germline V gene has CDR1 SGHRS and CDR2 YFSETQ. The CDR3 is 14 amino acids. The J gene is TRBJ1-6, the V gene TRBV5-1; TCRdb outputs TRBD1, but without DNA this stays unchecked. This TCR was sampled from a human donor with ulcerative colitis or Crohn's disease, or a healthy co-twin of an affected twin (not recorded which). Source material: blood. CDR3: CASSPDPRDSPLHF.